The TCR beta chain under discussion was sequenced for a study of shared clonotypes between healthy human individuals. This CDR3 region has 14 residues. Trimming took 4 bases from V and 6 from J, leaving 16 bases between them. Per the germline V gene, CDR1 is SGHTA and CDR2 is FQGNSA. Profiled with immunoSEQ multiplex PCR; TCRdb holds only in-frame clones, not every one. In the table there are about 180,000 clones, roughly 91% of which are singletons. The source is a woman aged 25 to 39 in good health. Sequencing was done on a sample of naive CD4+ T cells sorted from blood. Subset in this sample: CD45RA+ positively selected. This sequence joins TRBV7-2 and TRBJ2-7; D might be TRBD1 (6 bases). DNA for the CDR3: TGTGCCAGCAGCTATACCCCAATAGGGGGCGAGCAGTACTTC. The encoded protein is CASSYTPIGGEQYF.